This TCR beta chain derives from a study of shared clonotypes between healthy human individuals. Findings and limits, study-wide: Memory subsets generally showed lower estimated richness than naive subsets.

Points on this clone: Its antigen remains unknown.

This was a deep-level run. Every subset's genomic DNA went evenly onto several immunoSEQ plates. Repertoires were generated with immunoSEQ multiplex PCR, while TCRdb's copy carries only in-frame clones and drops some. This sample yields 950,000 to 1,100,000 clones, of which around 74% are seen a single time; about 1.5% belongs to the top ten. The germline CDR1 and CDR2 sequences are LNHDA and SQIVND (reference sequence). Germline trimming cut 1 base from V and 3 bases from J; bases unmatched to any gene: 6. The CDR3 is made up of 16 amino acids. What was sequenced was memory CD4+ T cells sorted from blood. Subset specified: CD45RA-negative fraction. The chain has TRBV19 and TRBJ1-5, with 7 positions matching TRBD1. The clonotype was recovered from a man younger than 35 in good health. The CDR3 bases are TGTGCCAGTAGTATAGTCCCGACAGGGAACAATCAGCCCCAGCATTTT. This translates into CASSIVPTGNNQPQHF.